The clone carrying this TCR beta chain was counted a few times. The antigen is not known. Profiling relied on immunoSEQ multiplex PCR, and the TCRdb table lists in-frame clones only, not all of them. The repertoire has around 300,000 clones, roughly 90% of them found once; the top ten carry 6.4%. This specimen belongs to a study of Ad26.COV2.S vaccination and SARS-CoV-2 variants. On the study more broadly: A COV1001 Ad26.COV2.S trial-arm participant provided the sample.

The treatment: 15 to 20 received Ad26.COV2.S at low or high dose, single or two shots; a few received placebo; per-sample allocation not given. Material that was analyzed had been drawn on day 63 after the first vaccine or placebo injection. Germline V gene sequence: CDR1 SGHVS, CDR2 FQNEAQ. The CDR3 is made up of 17 amino acids. V lost 1 base and J lost 7; bases outside the gene matches: 12. Findings and caveats of the study: Similar non-spike TCR breadth was observed in recipients of vaccine and of placebo. Total responses of T cells may have been underestimated by the analyses of TCR breadth and depth.

This sequence originates from a person between 18 and 60 years old who received the Ad26.COV2.S COVID-19 vaccine or a placebo. The specimen comprised peripheral blood, sampled in a trial of Ad26.COV2.S vaccine versus placebo. The chain links TRBV7-8 to TRBJ2-7; 11 bases match TRBD2. CDR3 region: CASSLGGTSGRRGEQYF. CDR3 DNA: TGTGCCAGCAGCTTAGGGGGCACTAGCGGGAGACGGGGAGAGCAGTACTTC.